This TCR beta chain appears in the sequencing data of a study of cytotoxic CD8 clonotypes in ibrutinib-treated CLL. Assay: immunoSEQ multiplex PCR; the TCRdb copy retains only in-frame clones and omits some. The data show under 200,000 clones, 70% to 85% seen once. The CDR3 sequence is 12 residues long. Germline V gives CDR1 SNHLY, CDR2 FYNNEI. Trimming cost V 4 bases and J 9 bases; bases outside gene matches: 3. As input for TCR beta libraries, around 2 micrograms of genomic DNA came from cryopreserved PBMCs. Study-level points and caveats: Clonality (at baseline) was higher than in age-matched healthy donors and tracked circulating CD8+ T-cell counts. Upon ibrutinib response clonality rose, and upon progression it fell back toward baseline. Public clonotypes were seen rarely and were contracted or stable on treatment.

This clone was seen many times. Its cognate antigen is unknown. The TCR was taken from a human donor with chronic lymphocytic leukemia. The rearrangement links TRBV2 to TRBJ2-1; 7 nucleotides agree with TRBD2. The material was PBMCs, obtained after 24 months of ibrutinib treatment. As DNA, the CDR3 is TGTGCCAGCAGTGTCGAGCGGGGTGAGCAGTTCTTC. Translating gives CASSVERGEQFF.